The 17 T cell receptor beta chains below come from one sample, sequenced in a study of response to subunit inactivated influenza vaccine (dated by TCRdb to 2017 to 2018). Library preparation was by RT-PCR. Sequenced using an Illumina HiSeq 2500. The raw public reads went through TCRdb reprocessing: fastp at Q25, MiXCR clone calling, in-frame beta chains kept. CDR3 protein duplicates are merged, each entry listing the most common genes and DNA. This sample is represented by hundreds of thousands of distinct CDR3 sequences; about a tenth of them were singletons. Of the sample, less than 15% falls within the top ten clones. What this sample's time point label stands for: approximately 47 days after influenza vaccine administration. This specimen consisted of PBMCs from blood, obtained roughly 47 days after vaccination. The origin of the receptors is a man in his forties or fifties who received an inactivated influenza vaccine. Donor details come from another sample of the same person, matched by shared clones.

This clonotype has a handful of counts. The V call is TRBV10-3, the J call TRBJ2-3, with 13 bases aligning to TRBD2. V was pared by 7 bases and J by 6 bases, with 7 bases of the junction left unmatched. From germline, CDR1 is ENHRY and CDR2 SYGVKD. The CDR3 is 15 residues long. CDR3 region: CAITGGTSGIDTQYF. CDR3 nucleotide sequence: TGTGCCATCACCGGAGGGACTAGCGGGATTGATACGCAGTATTTT.

This chain uses TRBV3-1 with TRBJ2-5; D is perhaps TRBD2 (7 bases). V lost 5 bases and J 2 bases, leaving 18 bases between the germline ends. Germline lookup yields CDR1 LGHDT and CDR2 YNNKEL (reference sequence). This CDR3 region has 16 residues. The CDR3 loop is CASSYGMAGAQETQYF. DNA for the CDR3: TGTGCCAGCAGCTACGGTATGGCGGGGGCTCAAGAGACCCAGTACTTC.

This clonotype was seen at least ten times. The chain is built from TRBV12-3 or TRBV12-4 and TRBJ1-1, with TRBD1 matching over 7 bases. The CDR3 consists of 13 residues. J gave up 0 bases and V 11 bases, and 6 bases lay outside the gene matches. The CDR3 protein is CACDRAMNTEAFF. CDR3 sequence (DNA): TGTGCCTGTGACAGGGCTATGAACACTGAAGCTTTCTTT.

The J gene is TRBJ2-3, the V gene TRBV5-1; tentatively, D is TRBD2 (6 bases). Germline CDR1 reads SGHRS; CDR2 reads YFSETQ. The CDR3 is 14 amino acids. Trimming took off 4 bases at V and 6 bases at J, with 15 bases between the two ends. CDR3 DNA: TGCGCCAGCAGCCCCGGGAGCCCGGGGGATACGCAGTATTTT. Its translation is CASSPGSPGDTQYF. Filled out from reference TRBV5-1 and TRBJ2-3, the complete variable domain reads KAGVTQTPRYLIKTRGQQVTLSCSPISGHRSVSWYQQTPGQGLQFLFEYFSETQRNKGNFPGRFSGRQFSNSRSEMNVSTLELGDSALYLCASSPGSPGDTQYFGPGTRLTVL.

This chain joins TRBV5-1 and TRBJ2-2; TRBD1 is a possible D gene (5 bases). V lost 6 bases, J lost 3 bases, and 12 bases lay in between. Germline V gene data show CDR1 as SGHRS and CDR2 as YFSETQ. The CDR3 length is 14 residues. In DNA, the CDR3 is TGCGCCAGCACCAACCTCAGGGACACCGGGGAGCTGTTTTTT. Translating gives CASTNLRDTGELFF.

In nucleotides, the CDR3 is TGCGCCAGCAGCATGGGGCGGGCTTTACGACAAGAGACCCAGTACTTC. Translating gives CASSMGRALRQETQYF. The rearrangement joins TRBV5-1 to TRBJ2-5; possibly TRBD1 or TRBD2 for D (5 bases each). The CDR3 extends over 16 amino acids. Germline V lookup: CDR1 SGHRS, CDR2 YFSETQ. Trimming pared 4 bases from V and 2 bases from J, leaving 18 bases between.

The V and J genes are TRBV4-2 and TRBJ2-2, with a tentative D call TRBD2 (5 bases). The ends were cut back, 4 bases at V and 1 base at J, with 13 bases in the middle. This CDR3 comprises 16 residues. Germline V gene sequence: CDR1 LGHNA, CDR2 YNFKEQ. CDR3 sequence: CASSRRTGQNTGELFF. CDR3 DNA: TGTGCCAGCAGCCGCAGGACTGGGCAGAACACCGGGGAGCTGTTTTTT.

This rearrangement joins TRBV7-8 to TRBJ2-1; 11 positions agree with TRBD2. The CDR3 is 16 amino acids. V was clipped by 1 base and J by 8 bases; unmatched bases: 7. Germline loops: CDR1 SGHVS, CDR2 FQNEAQ. CDR3: CASSLVNSGGADEQFF. As DNA, the CDR3 is TGTGCCAGCAGCTTAGTAAATAGCGGGGGGGCGGATGAGCAGTTCTTC.

J is TRBJ2-3 and V is TRBV7-8; D might be TRBD2 (5 bases). The germline V gene encodes CDR1 SGHVS and CDR2 FQNEAQ. V was clipped by 7 bases and J by 7 bases, with 18 bases between them. The CDR3 has 14 amino acids. For the CDR3, the DNA is TGTGCCAGCAATCGCGAGGGCGAGAGGAATACGCAGTATTTT. This codes for CASNREGERNTQYF.

V usage is TRBV29-1 and J usage is TRBJ2-1, with TRBD2 matching 8 bases. From germline, CDR1 is SQVTM and CDR2 ANQGSEA. After removal of 2 bases from V and 10 bases from J, the junction contained 7 bases not matched to a gene. The CDR3 totals 13 residues. CDR3 coding DNA: TGCAGCGTTGAAAAAACTAGCGGCCGGGAGCAGTTCTTC. Translation: CSVEKTSGREQFF.

This clonotype appeared a few times. V gene TRBV20-1 combines with J gene TRBJ2-7; D remains ambiguous. The V and J ends lost 4 bases and 5 bases respectively, with 21 bases between them. The CDR3 is 15 residues long. Germline CDR1 DFQATT, CDR2 SNEGSKA (reference sequence). CDR3 DNA: TGCAGTGCTAATCGAAAACCTCTCAGAAGCCACGAGCAGTACTTC. Translation gives CSANRKPLRSHEQYF.

V usage is TRBV5-1 and J usage is TRBJ2-1; TRBD1 matches 8 bases. V shed 2 bases, J shed 9 bases, and the junction held 1 base outside the gene matches. Germline CDR1 is SGHRS and CDR2 is YFSETQ. The CDR3 extends over 12 amino acids. Here the CDR3 reads CASSFGTGEQFF. As DNA, the CDR3 is TGCGCCAGCAGCTTTGGGACAGGTGAGCAGTTCTTC.

Ten or more counts support this clonotype. The chain carries TRBV20-1 and TRBJ1-2; D uncertain. In germline, CDR1 is DFQATT, CDR2 SNEGSKA (reference sequence). The CDR3 is made up of 11 amino acids. CDR3 sequence (DNA): TGCACAACCAACCGAGACCCTGGCTACACCTTC. Translating it yields CTTNRDPGYTF.

The V and J genes are TRBV4-1 and TRBJ1-2; 8 bases are a match to TRBD1. V lost 5 bases to trimming and J lost 7 bases; unmatched junction nucleotides: 12. This CDR3 is built from 15 residues. Germline-derived CDR1 and CDR2 are MGHRA and YSYEKL. CDR3 protein: CASSGIGQGALGYTF. The CDR3 DNA is TGCGCCAGCAGCGGAATAGGACAGGGCGCGCTTGGCTACACCTTC.

The rearrangement joins TRBV10-1 to TRBJ2-7; the match to TRBD1 covers 7 bases. This CDR3 region has 14 residues. Trimming removed 5 bases from V and 7 bases from J; junction bases left unmatched: 11. CDR1 is WNHNN and CDR2 is SYGVQD in the germline V gene (reference sequence). The CDR3 is CASSRSRNRGEQYF. CDR3 bases: TGCGCCAGCAGTCGGTCCCGAAACAGGGGTGAGCAGTACTTC.

The rearrangement links TRBV9 to TRBJ1-3; D uncertain. CDR1 and CDR2 from the germline V gene are SGDLS and YYNGEE. Trimming removed 3 bases from V and 4 bases from J, with 5 bases in between. This CDR3 region has 12 residues. As DNA, the CDR3 is TGTGCCAGCAGCGAAGCCGGAAACACCATATATTTT. Translation gives CASSEAGNTIYF.

The rearrangement uses TRBV9 and TRBJ1-2; 7 bases line up with TRBD1. There are 15 residues in the CDR3. The V and J ends lost 6 bases and 4 bases, in that order; junction bases with no gene match: 12. Germline V gives CDR1 SGDLS, CDR2 YYNGEE. Here the CDR3 reads CASTEGGLSGYGYTF. CDR3 DNA: TGTGCCAGCACCGAAGGGGGCCTTTCCGGCTATGGCTACACCTTC.